This TCR beta chain appears in the sequencing data of a study of cytomegalovirus exposure and HLA in healthy donors. The CDR3 runs 13 residues. The germline V and J ends were trimmed by 5 bases and 2 bases, with 10 bases remaining between them. Germline CDR1 is SGHRS and CDR2 is YFSETQ. With 60 Vbeta and 13 Jbeta primers, the PCR was carried out. Clones were sequenced by immunoSEQ multiplex PCR, and TCRdb holds only the in-frame ones, with some missing. Of 100,000 to 150,000 clones in the sample, 80% were seen once. The receptor was derived from a young man in good health and CMV-seronegative. The chain has TRBV5-1 and TRBJ1-2, with a possible D match to TRBD1 (6 bases). The sequenced sample was PBMCs. The CDR3 DNA reads as TGCGCCAGCAGGACGGACAGCAACTATGGCTACACCTTC. This sequence encodes CASRTDSNYGYTF.